The TCR beta chain under discussion was sequenced for a study of blood T cell repertoires in COVID-19. Study-level information: The United States, Italy and Spain were the sources of the acute and convalescent COVID-19 samples. Nucleic acid was either cDNA or gDNA, and it came from T cells, B-cell-depleted T cells, or PBMCs.

Original data processing: Cell counts per sample came from amplifying reference gene primers. Profiling relied on immunoSEQ multiplex PCR, and the TCRdb table lists in-frame clones only, not all of them. For V, J and clone size, that table is used; D and trimming come from the DNA. The sample contains 30,000 to 35,000 clones, roughly 77% of which appear only once. V shed 6 bases and J 6 bases; nucleotides not matched to a gene: 11. The CDR3 runs 15 residues. In germline, CDR1 is MNHEY, CDR2 SVGAGI. The material sequenced was peripheral blood. The TCR originated in a man older than 75 with active or convalescent COVID-19. The chain employs TRBV6-5 and TRBJ1-5; 7 nucleotides line up with TRBD1. The CDR3 sequence is CASRRTGARSQPQHF. The CDR3 nucleotides are TGTGCCAGCAGACGAACAGGGGCTCGGAGTCAGCCCCAGCATTTT.